The present entry profiles one T cell receptor (beta chain) with its context. Its antigen is unidentified. These data come from a study of prognosis after radiotherapy for stage I lung cancer. Study findings and constraints: Between patients with and without metastases, TRBV and TRBJ gene usage reportedly differed. Lower Shannon entropy after stereotactic body radiation therapy was observed in patients who went on to develop distant metastases.

The CDR3 is 14 residues long. Trimming shortened V by 5 bases and J by 9 bases, and 17 bases separated the two germline ends. The germline V gene has CDR1 SGHTA and CDR2 FQGNSA. Two-round multiplex PCR amplified TCR beta CDR3 from genomic DNA. Each TRBV and TRBJ gene had its own primer in the first PCR round. Second-round PCR used universal primers. TCRdb passed the multiplex PCR reads through MiXCR, listing each CDR3 protein once. This table holds tens of thousands of distinct CDR3 sequences, under 45% found once. This TCR derives from a donor over 45 with non-small cell lung cancer. This specimen was PBMCs, taken before or after stereotactic body radiation therapy (not recorded which). The chain employs TRBV7-2 and TRBJ2-1; possible D gene TRBD2, 7 bases. CDR3 in amino acids: CASSKTGGSGEQFF. The CDR3 DNA is TGTGCCAGCAGCAAGACAGGCGGGAGCGGTGAGCAGTTCTTC. The whole variable domain, filled in from reference TRBV7-2 and TRBJ2-1, reads GAGVSQSPSNKVTEKGKDVELRCDPISGHTALYWYRQSLGQGLEFLIYFQGNSAPDKSGLPSDRFSAERTGGSVSTLTIQRTQQEDSAVYLCASSKTGGSGEQFFGPGTRLTVL.